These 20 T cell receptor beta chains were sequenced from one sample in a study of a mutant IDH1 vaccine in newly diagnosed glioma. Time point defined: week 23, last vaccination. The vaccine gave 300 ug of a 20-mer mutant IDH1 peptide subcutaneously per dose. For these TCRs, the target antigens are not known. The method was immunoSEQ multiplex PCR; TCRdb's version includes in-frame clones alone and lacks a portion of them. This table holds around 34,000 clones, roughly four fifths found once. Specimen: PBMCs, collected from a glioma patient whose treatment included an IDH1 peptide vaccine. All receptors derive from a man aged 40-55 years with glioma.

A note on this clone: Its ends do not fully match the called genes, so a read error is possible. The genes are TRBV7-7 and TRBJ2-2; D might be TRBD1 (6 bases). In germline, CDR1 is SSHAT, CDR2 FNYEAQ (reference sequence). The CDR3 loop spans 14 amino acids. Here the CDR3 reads CASSRTAYTGELFF. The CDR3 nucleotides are TGTGCTAGCAGTAGGACAGCCTACACCGGGGAGCTGTTTTTT. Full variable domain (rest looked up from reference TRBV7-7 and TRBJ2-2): GAGVSQSPRYKVTKRGQDVTLRCDPISSHATLYWYQQALGQGPEFLTYFNYEAQPDKSGLPSDRFSAERPEGSISTLTIQRTEQRDSAMYRCASSRTAYTGELFFGEGSRLTVL.

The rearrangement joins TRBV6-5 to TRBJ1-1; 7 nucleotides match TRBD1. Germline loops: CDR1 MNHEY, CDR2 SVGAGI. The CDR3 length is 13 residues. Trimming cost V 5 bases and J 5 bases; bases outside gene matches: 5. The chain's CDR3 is CASSLYRGTEAFF. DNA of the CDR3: TGTGCCAGCAGTCTATACAGGGGAACTGAAGCTTTCTTT.

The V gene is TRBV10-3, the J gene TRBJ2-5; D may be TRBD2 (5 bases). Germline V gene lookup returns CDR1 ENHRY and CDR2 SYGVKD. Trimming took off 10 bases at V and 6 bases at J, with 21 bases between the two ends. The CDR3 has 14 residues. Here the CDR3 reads CATRPDLPGKTQYF. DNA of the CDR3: TGTGCCACCAGGCCGGACCTCCCCGGGAAGACCCAGTACTTC.

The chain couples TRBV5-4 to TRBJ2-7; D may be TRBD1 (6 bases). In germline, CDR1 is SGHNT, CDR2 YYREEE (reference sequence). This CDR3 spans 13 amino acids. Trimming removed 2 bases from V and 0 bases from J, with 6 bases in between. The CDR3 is CASSLQGSYEQYF. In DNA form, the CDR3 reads TGTGCCAGCAGCTTACAGGGCTCCTACGAGCAGTACTTC.

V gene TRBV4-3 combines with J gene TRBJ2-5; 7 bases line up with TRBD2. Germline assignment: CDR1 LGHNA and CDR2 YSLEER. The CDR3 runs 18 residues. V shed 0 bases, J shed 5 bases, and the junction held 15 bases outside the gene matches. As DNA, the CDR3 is TGCGCCAGCAGCCAAGATCGGAGAATAGCGGGCCCTTTGGAGACCCAGTACTTC. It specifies CASSQDRRIAGPLETQYF.

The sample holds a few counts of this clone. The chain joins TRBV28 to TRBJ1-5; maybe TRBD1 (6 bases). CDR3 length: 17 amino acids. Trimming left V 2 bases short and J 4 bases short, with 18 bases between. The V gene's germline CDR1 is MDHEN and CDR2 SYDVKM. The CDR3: CASSLQPRTVGNQPQHF. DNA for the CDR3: TGTGCCAGCAGTTTACAACCTAGGACAGTTGGAAATCAGCCCCAGCATTTT.

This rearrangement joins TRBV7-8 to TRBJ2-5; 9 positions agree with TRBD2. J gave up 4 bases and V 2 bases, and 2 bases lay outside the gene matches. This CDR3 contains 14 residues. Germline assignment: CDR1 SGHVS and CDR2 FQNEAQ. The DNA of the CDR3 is TGTGCCAGCAGCTTATTGCGGGAGGGAGAGACCCAGTACTTC. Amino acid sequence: CASSLLREGETQYF.

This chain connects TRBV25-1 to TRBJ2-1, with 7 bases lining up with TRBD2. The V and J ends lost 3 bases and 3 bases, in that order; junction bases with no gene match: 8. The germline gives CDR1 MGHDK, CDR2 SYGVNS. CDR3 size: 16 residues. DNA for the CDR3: TGTGCCAGCAGTGATCCAGGGCGGGAGTTCTACAATGAGCAGTTCTTC. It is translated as CASSDPGREFYNEQFF.

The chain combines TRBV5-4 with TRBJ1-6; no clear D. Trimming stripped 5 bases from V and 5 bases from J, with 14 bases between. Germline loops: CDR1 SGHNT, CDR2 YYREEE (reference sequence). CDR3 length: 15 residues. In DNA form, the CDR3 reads TGTGCCAGCAGACCGAGTCTACAAGATAATTCACCCCTCCACTTT. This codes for CASRPSLQDNSPLHF.

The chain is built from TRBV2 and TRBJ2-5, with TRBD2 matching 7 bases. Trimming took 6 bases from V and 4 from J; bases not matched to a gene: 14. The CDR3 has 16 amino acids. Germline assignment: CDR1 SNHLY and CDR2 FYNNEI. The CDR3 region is CASSANGGLYTETQYF. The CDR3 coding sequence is TGTGCCAGCAGCGCTAACGGGGGGTTATATACAGAGACCCAGTACTTC. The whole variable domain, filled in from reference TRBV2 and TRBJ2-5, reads EPEVTQTPSHQVTQMGQEVILRCVPISNHLYFYWYRQILGQKVEFLVSFYNNEISEKSEIFDDQFSVERPDGSNFTLKIRSTKLEDSAMYFCASSANGGLYTETQYFGPGTRLLVL.

The CDR3 sequence is CASSGDLLHF. CDR3 in DNA: TGTGCCAGCAGTGGTGACCTGCTCCACTTT. The chain combines TRBV21-1 with TRBJ1-6. TRBV21-1 is a documented pseudogene. This CDR3 is built from 10 residues.

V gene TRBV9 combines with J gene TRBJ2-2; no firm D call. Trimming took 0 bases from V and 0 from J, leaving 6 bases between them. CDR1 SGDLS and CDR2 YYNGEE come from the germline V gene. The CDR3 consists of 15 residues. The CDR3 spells CASSVGSSNTGELFF. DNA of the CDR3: TGTGCCAGCAGCGTAGGCAGCTCGAACACCGGGGAGCTGTTTTTT.

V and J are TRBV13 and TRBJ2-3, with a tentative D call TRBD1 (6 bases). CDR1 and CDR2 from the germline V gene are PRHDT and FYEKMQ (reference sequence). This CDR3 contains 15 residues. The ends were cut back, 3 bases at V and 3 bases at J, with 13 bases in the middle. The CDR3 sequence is CASSFGGQRTDTQYF. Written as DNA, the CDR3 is TGTGCCAGCAGCTTTGGGGGACAACGGACAGATACGCAGTATTTT.

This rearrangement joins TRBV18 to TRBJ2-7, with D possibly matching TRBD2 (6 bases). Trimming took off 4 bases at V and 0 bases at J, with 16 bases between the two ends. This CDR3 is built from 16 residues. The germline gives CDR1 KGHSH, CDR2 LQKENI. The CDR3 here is CASSLTPGGVSYEQYF. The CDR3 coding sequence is TGTGCCAGCTCACTCACTCCGGGCGGGGTCTCCTACGAGCAGTACTTC.

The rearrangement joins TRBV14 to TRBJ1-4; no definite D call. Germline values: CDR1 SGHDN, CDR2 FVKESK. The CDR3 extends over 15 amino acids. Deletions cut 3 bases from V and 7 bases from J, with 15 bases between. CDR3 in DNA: TGTGCCAGCAGCCAGGGTGGAACCGGGCGTGAAAAACTGTTTTTT. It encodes CASSQGGTGREKLFF.

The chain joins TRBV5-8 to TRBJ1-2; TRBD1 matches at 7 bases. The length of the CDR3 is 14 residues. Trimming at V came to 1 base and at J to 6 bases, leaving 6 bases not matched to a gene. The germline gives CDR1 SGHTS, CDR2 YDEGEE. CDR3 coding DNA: TGTGCCAGCAGCTTGAGGGGGACAGCGAATGGCTACACCTTC. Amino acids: CASSLRGTANGYTF.

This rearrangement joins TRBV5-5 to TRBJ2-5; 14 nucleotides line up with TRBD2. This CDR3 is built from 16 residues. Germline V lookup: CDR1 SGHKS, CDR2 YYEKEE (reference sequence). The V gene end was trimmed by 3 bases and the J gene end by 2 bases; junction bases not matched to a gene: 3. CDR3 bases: TGTGCCAGCAGCTCTCGGACTAGCGGGGGGCAAGAGACCCAGTACTTC. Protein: CASSSRTSGGQETQYF.

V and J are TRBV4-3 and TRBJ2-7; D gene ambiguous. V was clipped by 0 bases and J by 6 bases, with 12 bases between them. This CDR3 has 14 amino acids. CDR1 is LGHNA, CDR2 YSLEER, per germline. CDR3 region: CASSQDQPRAEQYF. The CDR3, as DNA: TGCGCCAGCAGCCAAGATCAGCCCCGAGCCGAGCAGTACTTC.

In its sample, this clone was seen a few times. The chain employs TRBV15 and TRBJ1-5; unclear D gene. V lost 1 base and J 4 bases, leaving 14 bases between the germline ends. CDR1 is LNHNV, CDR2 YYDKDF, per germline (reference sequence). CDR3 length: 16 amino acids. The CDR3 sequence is CATSRGKPLANQPQHF. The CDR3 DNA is TGTGCCACCAGCAGAGGGAAACCTTTGGCAAATCAGCCCCAGCATTTT.

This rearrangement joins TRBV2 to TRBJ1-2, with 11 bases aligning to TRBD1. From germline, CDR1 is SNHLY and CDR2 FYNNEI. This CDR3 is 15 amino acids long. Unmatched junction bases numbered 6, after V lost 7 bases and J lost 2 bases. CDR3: CASTARTGGNYGYTF. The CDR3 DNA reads TGTGCCAGCACCGCAAGGACAGGGGGCAACTATGGCTACACCTTC. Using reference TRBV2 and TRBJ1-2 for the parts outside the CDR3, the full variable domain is EPEVTQTPSHQVTQMGQEVILRCVPISNHLYFYWYRQILGQKVEFLVSFYNNEISEKSEIFDDQFSVERPDGSNFTLKIRSTKLEDSAMYFCASTARTGGNYGYTFGSGTRLTVV.